Presented here are 3 T cell receptor beta chains from one specimen sequenced in a study of CD8 T cells in ankylosing spondylitis. General study results and limits: Ankylosing spondylitis blood seemed to carry a telltale TCR beta motif made of about 8 highly homologous variants.

TCRdb recomputed calls from the 5' RACE reads with MiXCR, one row per CDR3 protein. The top ten hold approximately 7% of the sample, which has a few hundred thousand distinct CDR3 sequences, about 13% seen once. Their target antigens are unknown. The sample was blood, either unsorted or a sorted T cell fraction (not recorded which). Receptors originate from a male donor with ankylosing spondylitis.

This clonotype was observed at least ten times. This chain connects TRBV7-9 to TRBJ2-1; D remains unclear. Germline-derived CDR1 and CDR2 are SEHNR and FQNEAQ (reference sequence). V gave up 6 bases and J gave up 5 bases, with 8 bases separating them. This CDR3 spans 12 amino acids. The CDR3 bases are TGTGCCAGCAGTGGCGATCACAATGAGCAGTTCTTC. Protein product: CASSGDHNEQFF. Full variable domain (missing parts from reference TRBV7-9 and TRBJ2-1): DTGVSQNPRHKITKRGQNVTFRCDPISEHNRLYWYRQTLGQGPEFLTYFQNEAQLEKSRLLSDRFSAERPKGSFSTLEIQRTEQGDSAMYLCASSGDHNEQFFGPGTRLTVL.

Ten or more counts support this clonotype. This sequence joins TRBV12-3 or TRBV12-4 and TRBJ1-2, with D maybe TRBD1 (6 bases). The CDR3 has 13 amino acids. V lost 6 bases, J lost 4 bases, and 12 bases lay in between. The CDR3 DNA reads as TGTGCCAGCAGCCACGGACAGATCTATGGCTACACCTTC. It encodes CASSHGQIYGYTF.

This chain links TRBV6-5 with TRBJ2-5; 7 bases are shared with TRBD2. Germline V gene sequence: CDR1 MNHEY, CDR2 SVGAGI. Unmatched junction bases numbered 13, after V lost 2 bases and J lost 4 bases. The CDR3 contains 17 residues. DNA for the CDR3: TGTGCCAGCAGTTACGGGCGGGGAGGGCCTTCCACAGAGACCCAGTACTTC. It yields the protein CASSYGRGGPSTETQYF.